What follows is one TCR beta chain and its context. Its antigen is not identified. The junction and the germline gene differ at one end; a read error may be behind it. The sample belongs to a study of cytomegalovirus exposure and HLA in healthy donors. Study-level points and caveats: The likely explanation for a cluster of highly shared sequence variants was sequencing artifact. A link between a missense DCLRE1C variant and TCR beta V- and J-gene trimming emerged from a later analysis.

There are 14 residues in the CDR3. Germline CDR1 reads SSHAT; CDR2 reads FNYEAQ (reference sequence). The PCR contained 60 Vbeta and 13 Jbeta primers. The data were produced by immunoSEQ multiplex PCR, yet TCRdb's version contains in-frame clones alone and is incomplete. Of some 77,000 clones listed, 75% to 85% are singletons. This clonotype originated in a man aged 50 or older in good health and CMV-seropositive. The chain joins TRBV7-7 to TRBJ2-5; weak D call: TRBD1 (5 bases). The specimen was PBMCs. CDR3 loop: CASSQRGGGETQYF. The DNA for the CDR3 is TGTGCTAGCAGCCAAAGGGGTGGTGGAGAGACCCAGTACTTC.